This T cell receptor beta chain was retrieved from a study of T cells in Graves' hyperthyroidism and ophthalmopathy. Looked up from germline, CDR1 is KGHSH and CDR2 is LQKENI. V was clipped by 3 bases and J by 4 bases, with 11 bases between them. The CDR3 is made up of 14 amino acids. Researchers took RNA transcripts and amplified the TCR beta CDR3 regions from them. HTBI primers were the set used in a first-round RT-PCR of the TCR CDR3. In TCRdb, the multiplex PCR reads were re-called with MiXCR into one record per CDR3 protein. The sample contains approximately 600,000 distinct CDR3 sequences, approximately 14% of which appear only once. This clonotype was found a few times. Based on clinical symptoms, serum thyroxine and TRAb, thyroid ultrasound and orbital computed tomography, diagnoses were reached.

The sequenced material came from blood. The chain uses TRBV18 and TRBJ2-3, with D maybe TRBD1 (7 bases). The receptor comes from a woman in her twenties or thirties with Graves' hyperthyroidism that later progressed to Graves' ophthalmopathy. The CDR3 sequence is CASSPQGGADTQYF. The CDR3 DNA is TGTGCCAGCTCACCCCAGGGGGGAGCAGATACGCAGTATTTT.